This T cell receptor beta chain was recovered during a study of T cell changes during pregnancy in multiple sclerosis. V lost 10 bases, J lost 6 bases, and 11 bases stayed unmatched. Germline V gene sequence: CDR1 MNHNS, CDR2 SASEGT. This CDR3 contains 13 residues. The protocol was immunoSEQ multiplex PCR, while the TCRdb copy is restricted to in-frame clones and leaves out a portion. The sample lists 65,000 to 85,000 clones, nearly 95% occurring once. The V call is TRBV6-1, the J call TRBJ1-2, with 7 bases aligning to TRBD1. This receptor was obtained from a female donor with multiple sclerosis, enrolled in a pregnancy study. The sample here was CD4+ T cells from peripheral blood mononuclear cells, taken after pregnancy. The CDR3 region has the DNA TGTGCCACCCATTTTAGTCAGGGGGATGGCTACACCTTC. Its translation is CATHFSQGDGYTF.